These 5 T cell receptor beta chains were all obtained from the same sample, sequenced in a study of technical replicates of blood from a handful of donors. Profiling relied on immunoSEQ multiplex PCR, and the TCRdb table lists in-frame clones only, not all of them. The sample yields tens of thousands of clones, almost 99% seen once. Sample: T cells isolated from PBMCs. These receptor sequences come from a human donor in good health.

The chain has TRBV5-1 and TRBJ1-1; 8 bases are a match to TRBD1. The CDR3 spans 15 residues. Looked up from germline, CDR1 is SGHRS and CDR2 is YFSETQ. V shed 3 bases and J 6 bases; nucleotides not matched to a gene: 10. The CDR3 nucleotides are TGCGCCAGCAGCTCCTCTAGTGGACAGGGCTCTGAAGCTTTCTTT. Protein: CASSSSSGQGSEAFF.

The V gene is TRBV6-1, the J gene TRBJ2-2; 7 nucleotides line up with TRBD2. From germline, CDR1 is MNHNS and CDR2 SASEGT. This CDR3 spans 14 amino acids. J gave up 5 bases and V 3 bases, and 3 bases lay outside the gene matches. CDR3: CASSDLRGTGELFF. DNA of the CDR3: TGTGCCAGCAGTGATCTGCGGGGGACCGGGGAGCTGTTTTTT.

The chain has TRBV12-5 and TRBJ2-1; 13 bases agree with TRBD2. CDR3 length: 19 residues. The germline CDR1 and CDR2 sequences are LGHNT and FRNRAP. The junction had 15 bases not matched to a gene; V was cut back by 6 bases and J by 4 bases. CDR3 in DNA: TGTGCTAGTGGCGCCCGCCCCTTACTAGCGGGAGGGCCTTACAATGAGCAGTTCTTC. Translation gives CASGARPLLAGGPYNEQFF.

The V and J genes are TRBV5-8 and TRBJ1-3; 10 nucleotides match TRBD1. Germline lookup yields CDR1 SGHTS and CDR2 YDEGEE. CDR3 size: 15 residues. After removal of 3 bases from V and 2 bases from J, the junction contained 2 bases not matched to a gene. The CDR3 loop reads CASSWGTGAGNTIYF. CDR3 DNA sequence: TGTGCCAGCAGCTGGGGGACAGGGGCTGGAAACACCATATATTTT.

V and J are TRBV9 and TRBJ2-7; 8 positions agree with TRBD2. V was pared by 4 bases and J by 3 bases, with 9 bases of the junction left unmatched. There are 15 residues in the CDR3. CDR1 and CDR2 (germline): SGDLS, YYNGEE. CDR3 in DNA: TGTGCCAGCAGCTCTGGTACTAGCGGCTTCTACGAGCAGTACTTC. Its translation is CASSSGTSGFYEQYF.